This TCR beta chain was identified in a study of human T cells and chemical hapten exposure. Study overall: Small discrepancies in pooled library volume mainly accounted for the varying TCR yields per sample. Study findings and constraints: The number of TCRs above 1 in 1000 frequency did not change after DPC sensitization.

Time point indicated: patch test 1, 2 weeks after DPC sensitization. Indicated treatment: therapeutic diphenylcyclopropenone sensitization with weekly scalp DPC. Venepuncture was done earlier than the placement of each patch test. Unseparated into fractions, whole blood served as the source from which total RNA was extracted. About this clonotype: Its antigen is not identified.

In TCRdb, the RACE reads were re-called with MiXCR into one record per CDR3 protein. The profile shows more than 100,000 distinct CDR3 sequences, about an eighth of them singletons. This sequence was found in a man younger than 35 with alopecia areata. Some clones in this sample may be carry-over from other donors' samples. The sequenced sample was whole blood, obtained in connection with sensitization to the hapten diphenylcyclopropenone (DPC).

CDR3 sequence: CASSVGPGDHQPQHF. CDR3 coding DNA: TGTGCCAGCAGCGTAGGGCCCGGGGATCATCAGCCCCAGCATTTT. The genes are TRBV9 and TRBJ1-5; D not certain. This CDR3 contains 15 residues. Between the trimmed V and J ends, which lost 0 bases and 5 bases, there was a span of 12 bases. CDR1 SGDLS and CDR2 YYNGEE come from the germline V gene.